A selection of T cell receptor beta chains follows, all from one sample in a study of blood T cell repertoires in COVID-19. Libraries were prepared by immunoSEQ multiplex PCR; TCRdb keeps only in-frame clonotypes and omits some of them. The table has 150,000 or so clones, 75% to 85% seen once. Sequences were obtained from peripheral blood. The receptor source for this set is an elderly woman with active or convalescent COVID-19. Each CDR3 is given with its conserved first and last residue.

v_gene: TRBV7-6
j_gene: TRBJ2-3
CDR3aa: CASSSLAGGTDTQYF

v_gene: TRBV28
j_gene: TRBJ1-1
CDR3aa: CASSGPGTVNTEAFF

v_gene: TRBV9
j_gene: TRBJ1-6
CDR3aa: CASSVVGTGDSPLHF

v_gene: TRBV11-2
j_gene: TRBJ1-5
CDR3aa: CASQGVGNQPQHF

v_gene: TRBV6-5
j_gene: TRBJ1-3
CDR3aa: CASIAYSGNTIYF

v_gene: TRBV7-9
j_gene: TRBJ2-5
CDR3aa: CASSLRLAGSETQYF

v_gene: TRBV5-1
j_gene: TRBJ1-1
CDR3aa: CASSLYRTANTEAFF

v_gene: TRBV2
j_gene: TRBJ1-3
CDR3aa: CASSARVNGNTIYF

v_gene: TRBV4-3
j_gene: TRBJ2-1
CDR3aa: CASSQTPPHEQFF

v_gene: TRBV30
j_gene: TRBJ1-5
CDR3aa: CAWSVNRDQPQHF

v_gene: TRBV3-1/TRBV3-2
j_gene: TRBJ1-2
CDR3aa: CASSQEDRGYTF

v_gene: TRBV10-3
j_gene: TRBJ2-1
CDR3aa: CAISESGGNEQFF

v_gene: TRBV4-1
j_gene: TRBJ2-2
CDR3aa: CASSQALRSFANTGELFF

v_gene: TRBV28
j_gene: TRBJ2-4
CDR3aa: CASSTAGVAKNIQYF

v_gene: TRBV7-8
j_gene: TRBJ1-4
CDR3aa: CASSLVSIGEKLFF

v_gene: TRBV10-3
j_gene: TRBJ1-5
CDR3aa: CAISELSFSNQPQHF

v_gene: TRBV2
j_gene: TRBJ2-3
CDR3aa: CASADRQGGTDTQYF

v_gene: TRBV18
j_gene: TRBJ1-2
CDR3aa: CASSPPGTGKGYGYTF

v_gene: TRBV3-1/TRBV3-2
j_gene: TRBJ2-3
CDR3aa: CASSTWTGSSTDTQYF

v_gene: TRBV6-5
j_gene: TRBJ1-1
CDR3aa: CASSRTGNTEAFF

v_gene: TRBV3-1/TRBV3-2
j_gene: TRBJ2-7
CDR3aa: CASSPWAGNSYEQYF

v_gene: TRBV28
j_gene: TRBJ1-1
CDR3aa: CASNPHRAITEAFF

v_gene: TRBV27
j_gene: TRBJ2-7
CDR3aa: CASSWLAGTLNEQYF

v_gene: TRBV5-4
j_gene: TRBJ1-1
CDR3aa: CASTPSVGRNTEAFF

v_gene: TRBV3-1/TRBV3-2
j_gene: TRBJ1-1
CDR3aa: CASSNRGGSTEAFF

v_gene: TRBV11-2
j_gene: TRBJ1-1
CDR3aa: CASSLDIGSRGTEAFF

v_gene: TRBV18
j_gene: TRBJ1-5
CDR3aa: CASSPQGIINQPQHF

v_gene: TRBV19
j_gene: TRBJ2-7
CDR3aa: CASSIVEGNEQYF

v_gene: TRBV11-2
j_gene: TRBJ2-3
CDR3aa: CASSLSGASTDTQYF

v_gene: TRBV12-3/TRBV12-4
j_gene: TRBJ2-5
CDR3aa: CASSFPPGTQYF

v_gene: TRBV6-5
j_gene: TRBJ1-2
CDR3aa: CASSYTGTGRNYGYTF

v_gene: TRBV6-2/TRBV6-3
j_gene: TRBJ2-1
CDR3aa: CASSYSISGGPHIRQFF

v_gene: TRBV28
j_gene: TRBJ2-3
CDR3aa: CASTGQGPTDTQYF

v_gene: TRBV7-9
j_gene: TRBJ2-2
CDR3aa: CASSSTAPNTGELFF

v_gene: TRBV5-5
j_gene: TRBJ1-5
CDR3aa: CASSYYDRGRPQHF

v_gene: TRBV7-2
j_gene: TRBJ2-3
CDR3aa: CASSLALAGGLDTQYF

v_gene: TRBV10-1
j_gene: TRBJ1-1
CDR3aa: CASSAETAANSNTEAFF

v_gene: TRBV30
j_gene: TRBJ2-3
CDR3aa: CAWSSLALYTQYF

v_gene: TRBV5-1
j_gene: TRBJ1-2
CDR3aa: CASSPASGQQGYTF

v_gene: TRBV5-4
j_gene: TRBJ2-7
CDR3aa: CASSYERVGYEQYF

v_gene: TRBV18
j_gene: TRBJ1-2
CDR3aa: CASSPLDTQGGYTF

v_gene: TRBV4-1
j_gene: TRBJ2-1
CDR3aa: CASSQVPGTTYNEQFF

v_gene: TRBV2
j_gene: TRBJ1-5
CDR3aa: CASSELAGSNQPQHF

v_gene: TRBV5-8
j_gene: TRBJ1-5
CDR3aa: CASSFTGQGARWQPQHF

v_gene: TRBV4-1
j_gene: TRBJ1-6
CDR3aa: CASTPALTKNNSPLHF

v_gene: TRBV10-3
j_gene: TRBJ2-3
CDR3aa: CAIRRGSEGTDTQYF

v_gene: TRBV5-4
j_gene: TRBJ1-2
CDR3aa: CASSPTEEGLTGYTF

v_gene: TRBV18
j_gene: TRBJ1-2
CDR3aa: CASSPRGEQGVSYTF

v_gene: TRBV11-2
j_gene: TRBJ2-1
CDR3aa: CASSLGQSYNEQFF

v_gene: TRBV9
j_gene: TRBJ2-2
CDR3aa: CASSGTGYTGELFF

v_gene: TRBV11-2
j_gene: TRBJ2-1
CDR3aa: CASSPRRQLSNEQFF

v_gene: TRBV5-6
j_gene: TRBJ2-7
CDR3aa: CASSFRGGLGEQYF

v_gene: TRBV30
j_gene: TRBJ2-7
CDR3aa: CAWSPQRGFSSYEQYF

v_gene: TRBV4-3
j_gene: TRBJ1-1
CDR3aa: CASSHQGQNTEAFF

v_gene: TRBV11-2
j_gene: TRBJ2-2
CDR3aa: CASSSGGTGELFF

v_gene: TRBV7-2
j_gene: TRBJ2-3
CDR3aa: CASSRRVRGQTDTQYF

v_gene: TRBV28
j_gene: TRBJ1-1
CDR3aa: CASRNSGEHTEAFF

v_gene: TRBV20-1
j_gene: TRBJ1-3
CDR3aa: CSASVQGASYF

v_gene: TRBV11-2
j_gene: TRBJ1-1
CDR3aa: CASRARMDKYEAFF

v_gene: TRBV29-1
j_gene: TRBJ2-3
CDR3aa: CSVQSGTGITDTQYF